A single sample is the source of the 4 T cell receptor beta chains below, sequenced in a study of T cells in Graves' hyperthyroidism and ophthalmopathy. Authors of the study amplified TCR beta CDR3 regions from RNA transcripts. HTBI primers drove first-round RT-PCR of the TCR CDR3. TCRdb re-analysed the multiplex PCR reads in MiXCR, keeping a single row per CDR3 protein. The sample records about 400,000 distinct CDR3 sequences, over 12% being singletons. Sequencing was done on a sample of blood. These receptor sequences come from a man aged 50 to 60 with Graves' ophthalmopathy.

The chain links TRBV19 to TRBJ2-7, with a weak D call TRBD2 (6 bases). CDR3 size: 14 residues. The ends were cut back, 5 bases at V and 6 bases at J, with 17 bases in the middle. The germline CDR1 and CDR2 sequences are LNHDA and SQIVND (reference sequence). The CDR3 DNA sequence: TGTGCCAGTAGTTTAGCGGACTATCGCCTCGAGCAGTACTTC. Protein sequence: CASSLADYRLEQYF. Variable domain in full (rest from reference TRBV19 and TRBJ2-7): DGGITQSPKYLFRKEGQNVTLSCEQNLNHDAMYWYRQDPGQGLRLIYYSQIVNDFQKGDIAEGYSVSREKKESFPLTVTSAQKNPTAFYLCASSLADYRLEQYFGPGTRLTVT.

There are a few counts of this clonotype. The chain employs TRBV6-1 and TRBJ2-7; perhaps TRBD2 as D (6 bases). The V and J ends lost 6 bases and 5 bases respectively, with 20 bases between them. Germline V lookup: CDR1 MNHNS, CDR2 SASEGT. CDR3 length: 15 residues. CDR3 nucleotide sequence: TGTGCCAGCAGCCCGACCGGGAGTGGAGCCCACGAGCAGTACTTC. Translating it yields CASSPTGSGAHEQYF.

This clonotype was recorded many times. The genes are TRBV7-9 and TRBJ2-1, with D possibly TRBD2 on 6 matching bases. Germline CDR1 reads SEHNR; CDR2 reads FQNEAQ (reference sequence). V shed 3 bases and J shed 2 bases, with 23 bases lying between them. The CDR3 has 19 amino acids. In nucleotides, the CDR3 is TGTGCCAGCAGCTTGCGCCAAATTCCGGCGGGACCAACCTACAATGAGCAGTTCTTC. This codes for CASSLRQIPAGPTYNEQFF.

This clonotype was found a few times. The chain uses TRBV29-1 and TRBJ2-2, with a tentative D call TRBD1 (6 bases). Germline V gene data show CDR1 as SQVTM and CDR2 as ANQGSEA. The V end was cut by 4 bases, the J end by 6 bases, with 15 bases between. The CDR3 is 14 amino acids. CDR3 sequence (DNA): TGCAGCGTTGCCCAGGCCGAGGGGGCCGGGGAGCTGTTTTTT. Amino acid sequence: CSVAQAEGAGELFF.